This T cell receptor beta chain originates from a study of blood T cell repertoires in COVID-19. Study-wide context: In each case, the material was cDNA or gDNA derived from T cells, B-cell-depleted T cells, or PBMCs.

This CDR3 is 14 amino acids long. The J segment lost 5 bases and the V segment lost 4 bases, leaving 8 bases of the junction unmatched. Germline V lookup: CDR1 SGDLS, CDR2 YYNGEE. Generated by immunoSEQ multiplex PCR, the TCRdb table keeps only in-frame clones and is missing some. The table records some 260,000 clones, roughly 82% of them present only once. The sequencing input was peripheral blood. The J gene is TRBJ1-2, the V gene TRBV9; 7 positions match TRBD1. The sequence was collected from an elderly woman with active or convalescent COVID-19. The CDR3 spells CASSPRQGMYGYTF. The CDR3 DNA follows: TGTGCCAGCAGCCCTCGACAGGGTATGTATGGCTACACCTTC.